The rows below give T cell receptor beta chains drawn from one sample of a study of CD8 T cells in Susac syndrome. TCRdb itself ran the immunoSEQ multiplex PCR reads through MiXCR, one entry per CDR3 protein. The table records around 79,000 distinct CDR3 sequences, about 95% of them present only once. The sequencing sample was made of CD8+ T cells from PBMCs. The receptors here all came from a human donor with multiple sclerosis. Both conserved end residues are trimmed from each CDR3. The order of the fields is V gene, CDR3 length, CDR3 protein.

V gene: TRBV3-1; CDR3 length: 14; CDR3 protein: ASSQGTSGRYNEQF
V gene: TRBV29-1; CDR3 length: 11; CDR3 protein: SGITASTDTQY
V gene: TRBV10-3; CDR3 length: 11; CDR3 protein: ATSTGGGNTIY
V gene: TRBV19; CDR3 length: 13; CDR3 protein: ASSIFGTDGNTIY
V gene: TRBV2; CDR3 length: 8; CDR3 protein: ASSDNEQY
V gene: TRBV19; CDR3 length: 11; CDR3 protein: ASSTISSDTQY
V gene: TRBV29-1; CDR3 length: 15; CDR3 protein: SVEDLHPAGTFHGYT
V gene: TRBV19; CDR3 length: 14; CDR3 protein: ASSTAGRPTSYGYT
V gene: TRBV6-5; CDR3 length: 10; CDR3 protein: ATQGNTGELF
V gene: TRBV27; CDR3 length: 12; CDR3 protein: ASSPGRDNSPLH
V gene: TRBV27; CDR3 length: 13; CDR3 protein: ASSLSRGRSEKLF
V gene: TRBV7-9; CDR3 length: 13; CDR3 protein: ASSSADGENTEAF
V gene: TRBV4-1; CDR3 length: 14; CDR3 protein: ASSQDGGQNPYGYT
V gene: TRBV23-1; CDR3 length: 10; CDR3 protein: PLGQGDYEQY
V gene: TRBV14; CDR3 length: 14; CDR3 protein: ASSQGGTSGYNEQF